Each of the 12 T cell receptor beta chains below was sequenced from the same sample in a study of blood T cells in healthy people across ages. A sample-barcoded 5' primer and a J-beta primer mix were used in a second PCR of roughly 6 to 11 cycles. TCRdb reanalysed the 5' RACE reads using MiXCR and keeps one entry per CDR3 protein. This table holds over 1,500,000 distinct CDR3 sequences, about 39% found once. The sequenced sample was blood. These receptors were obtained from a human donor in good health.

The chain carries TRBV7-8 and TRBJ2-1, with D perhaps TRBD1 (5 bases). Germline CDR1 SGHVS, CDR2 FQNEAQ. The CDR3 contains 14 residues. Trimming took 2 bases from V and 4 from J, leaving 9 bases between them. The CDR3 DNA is TGTGCCAGCAGCTTAAAGCAGGGATACAATGAGCAGTTCTTC. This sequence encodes CASSLKQGYNEQFF.

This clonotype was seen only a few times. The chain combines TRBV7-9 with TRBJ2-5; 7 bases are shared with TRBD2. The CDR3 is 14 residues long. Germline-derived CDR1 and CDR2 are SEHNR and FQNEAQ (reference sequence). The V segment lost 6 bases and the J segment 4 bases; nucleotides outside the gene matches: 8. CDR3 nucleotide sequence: TGTGCCAGCAGTCCGGGGGAGGGAAGAGAGACCCAGTACTTC. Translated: CASSPGEGRETQYF.

CDR3 in amino acids: CASTEGPGYTF. The CDR3 DNA follows: TGTGCCAGCACGGAGGGGCCCGGCTACACCTTC. This chain links TRBV13 with TRBJ1-2, with TRBD1 as a possible D gene (5 bases). Germline-derived CDR1 and CDR2 are PRHDT and FYEKMQ (reference sequence). The CDR3 covers 11 residues. V lost 7 bases and J lost 8, with 11 bases in between. Full variable domain (rest looked up from reference TRBV13 and TRBJ1-2): AAGVIQSPRHLIKEKRETATLKCYPIPRHDTVYWYQQGPGQDPQFLISFYEKMQSDKGSIPDRFSAQQFSDYHSELNMSSLELGDSALYFCASTEGPGYTFGSGTRLTVV.

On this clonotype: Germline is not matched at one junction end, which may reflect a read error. The CDR3 is CASGYGPPGVYEQYF. The CDR3, as DNA: TGTGCCAGCGGTTACGGTCCACCCGGGGTCTACGAGCAGTACTTC. The chain has TRBV6-2 or TRBV6-3 and TRBJ2-7; D is possibly TRBD2 (5 bases). CDR1 is MNHEY and CDR2 is SVGEGT in the germline V gene. The CDR3 has 15 amino acids.

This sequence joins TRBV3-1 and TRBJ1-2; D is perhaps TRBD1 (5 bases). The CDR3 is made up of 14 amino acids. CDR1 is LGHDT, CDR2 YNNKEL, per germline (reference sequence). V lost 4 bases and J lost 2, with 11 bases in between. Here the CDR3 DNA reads TGTGCCAGCAGCCGCCGGGACTCAAACTATGGCTACACCTTC. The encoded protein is CASSRRDSNYGYTF. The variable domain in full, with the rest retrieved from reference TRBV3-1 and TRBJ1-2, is DTAVSQTPKYLVTQMGNDKSIKCEQNLGHDTMYWYKQDSKKFLKIMFSYNNKELIINETVPNRFSPKSPDKAHLNLHINSLELGDSAVYFCASSRRDSNYGYTFGSGTRLTVV.

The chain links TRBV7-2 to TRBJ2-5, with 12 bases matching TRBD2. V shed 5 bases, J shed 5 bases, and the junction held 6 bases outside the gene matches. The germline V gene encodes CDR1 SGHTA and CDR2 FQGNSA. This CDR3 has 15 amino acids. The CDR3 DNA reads TGTGCCAGCAGCCCTTCCGGGACTAGCGGGGAGACCCAGTACTTC. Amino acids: CASSPSGTSGETQYF.

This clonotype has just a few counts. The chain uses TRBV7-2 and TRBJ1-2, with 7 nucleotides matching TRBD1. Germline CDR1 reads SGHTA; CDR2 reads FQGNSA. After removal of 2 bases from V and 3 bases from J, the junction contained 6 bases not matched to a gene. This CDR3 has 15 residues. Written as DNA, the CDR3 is TGTGCCAGCAGCTTACATTCGGGACAGTACTATGGCTACACCTTC. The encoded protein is CASSLHSGQYYGYTF.

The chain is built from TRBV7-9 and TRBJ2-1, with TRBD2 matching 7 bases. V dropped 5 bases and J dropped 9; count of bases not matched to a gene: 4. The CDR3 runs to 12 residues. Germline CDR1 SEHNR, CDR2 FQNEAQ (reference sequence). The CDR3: CASSPQRGEQFF. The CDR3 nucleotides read TGTGCCAGCAGCCCCCAGCGGGGTGAGCAGTTCTTC.

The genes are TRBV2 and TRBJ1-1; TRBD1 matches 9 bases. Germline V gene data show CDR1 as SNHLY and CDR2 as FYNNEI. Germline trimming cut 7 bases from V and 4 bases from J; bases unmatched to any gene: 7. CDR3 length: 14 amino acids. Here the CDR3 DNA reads TGTGCCAGCATGACAGGGGGGATTGCCACTGAAGCTTTCTTT. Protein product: CASMTGGIATEAFF.

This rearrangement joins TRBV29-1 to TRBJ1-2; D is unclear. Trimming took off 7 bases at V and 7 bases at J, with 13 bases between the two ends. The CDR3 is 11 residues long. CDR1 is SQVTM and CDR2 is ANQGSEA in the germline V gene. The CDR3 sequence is CSARTDGGYTF. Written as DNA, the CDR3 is TGCAGCGCACGGACGGACGGTGGCTACACCTTC.

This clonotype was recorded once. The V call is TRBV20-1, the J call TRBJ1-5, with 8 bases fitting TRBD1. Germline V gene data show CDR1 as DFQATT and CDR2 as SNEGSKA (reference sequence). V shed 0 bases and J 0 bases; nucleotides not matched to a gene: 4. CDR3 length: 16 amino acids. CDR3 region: CSARETGTGSNQPQHF. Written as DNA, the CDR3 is TGCAGTGCTAGAGAAACCGGGACAGGTAGCAATCAGCCCCAGCATTTT.

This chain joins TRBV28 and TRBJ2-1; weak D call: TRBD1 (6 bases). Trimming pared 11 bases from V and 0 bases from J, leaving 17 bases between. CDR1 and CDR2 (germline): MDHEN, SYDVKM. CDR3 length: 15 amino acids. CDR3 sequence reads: CAARTDTYSYNEQFF. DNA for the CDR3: TGTGCCGCTCGGACAGATACGTACTCCTACAATGAGCAGTTCTTC.